This T cell receptor beta chain emerged from a study of Graves' ophthalmopathy and Graves' hyperthyroidism. Study-wide points: Blood also contained most of the expanded thyroid clonotypes above 0.001 frequency.

The authors amplified TCR beta CDR3 regions from RNA transcripts. First-round RT-PCR employed HTBI primers, with a second-round multiplex PCR after it. TCRdb itself ran the multiplex PCR reads through MiXCR, one entry per CDR3 protein. The repertoire consists of around 1,000,000 distinct CDR3 sequences, with about 40% occurring once and the leading ten covering approximately 12%. The CDR3 is 13 residues long. V lost 5 bases to trimming and J lost 15 bases, with 20 bases between them. Germline V gene sequence: CDR1 SGHAT, CDR2 FQNNGV. Physicians reached a diagnosis by relying on clinical symptoms, serum thyroxine, TRAb, thyroid ultrasound and orbital computed tomography. For this clonotype: Its antigen is as yet unknown.

This TCR derives from an adult man with Graves' hyperthyroidism. The V and J genes are TRBV11-2 and TRBJ2-4; tentative D call: TRBD1 (7 bases). The specimen sequenced was peripheral blood or thyroid tissue (not recorded which). CDR3 in DNA: TGTGCCAGCAGCACGCTGGAGGGTCGGGACAGGTACTTC. It is translated as CASSTLEGRDRYF.